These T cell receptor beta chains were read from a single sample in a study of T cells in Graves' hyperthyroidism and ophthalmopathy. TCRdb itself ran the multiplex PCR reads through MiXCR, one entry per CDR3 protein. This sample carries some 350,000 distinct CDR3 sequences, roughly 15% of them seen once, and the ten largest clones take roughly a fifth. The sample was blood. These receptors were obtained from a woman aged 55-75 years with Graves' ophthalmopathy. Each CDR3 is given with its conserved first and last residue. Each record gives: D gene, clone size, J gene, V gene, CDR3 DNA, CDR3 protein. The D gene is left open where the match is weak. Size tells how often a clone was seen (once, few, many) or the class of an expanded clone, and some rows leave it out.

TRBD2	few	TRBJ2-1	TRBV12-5	TGTGCTAGTGGTTGGTGGGTAGCGGGAACCTCCTACAATGAGCAGTTCTTC	CASGWWVAGTSYNEQFF
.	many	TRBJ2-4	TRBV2	TGTGCCAGCAGTGATGAGGGCGGCAGCAAAAACATTCAGTACTTC	CASSDEGGSKNIQYF
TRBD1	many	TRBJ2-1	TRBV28	TGTGCCAGCAGTTTATGGGGGACAGCAGCCTCCTACAATGAGCAGTTCTTC	CASSLWGTAASYNEQFF
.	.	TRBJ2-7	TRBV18	TGTGCCAGCTCACCTTTAGACAGAGCAACCTACGAGCAGTACTTC	CASSPLDRATYEQYF
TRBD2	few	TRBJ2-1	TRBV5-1	TGCGCCAGCAGCAAAAGCGGGAGTCAGGGTTACAATGAGCAGTTCTTC	CASSKSGSQGYNEQFF
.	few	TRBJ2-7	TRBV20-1	TGCAGTGCTACGGGGACGGGAGTCCCTCTGGAGCAGTACTTC	CSATGTGVPLEQYF
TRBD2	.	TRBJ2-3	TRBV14	TGTGCCAGCAGCCAAAAAAGGGAGAGCGGGAGTTTGGCAGATACGCAGTATTTT	CASSQKRESGSLADTQYF
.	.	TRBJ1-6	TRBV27	TGTGCCAGCAGTTTACGGGGCAGCCGAATAATCAATTCACCCCTCCACTTT	CASSLRGSRIINSPLHF
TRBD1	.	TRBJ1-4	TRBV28	TGTGCCAGCAGCCATAGACAGGGAGGTGAAAAACTGTTTTTT	CASSHRQGGEKLFF
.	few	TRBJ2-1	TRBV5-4	TGTGCCACCCTCTCGGGGAGACAGGCCTACAATGAGCAGTTCTTC	CATLSGRQAYNEQFF
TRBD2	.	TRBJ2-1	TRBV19	TGTGCCAGTTCTCCAGGGGTAGCGGGGCCTTTCTACAATGAGCAGTTCTTC	CASSPGVAGPFYNEQFF
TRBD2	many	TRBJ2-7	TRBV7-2	TGTGCCAGCAGCTTGCCGACTAGCGGGAGAGGCTACGAGCAGTACTTC	CASSLPTSGRGYEQYF
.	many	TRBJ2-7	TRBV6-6	TGTGCCAGCAGTTACTCGGGGGTCGAGCAGTACTTC	CASSYSGVEQYF
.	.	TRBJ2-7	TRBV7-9	TGTGCCAGCAGCCCAGTCGGGCTCGGGAGCTACGAGCAGTACTTC	CASSPVGLGSYEQYF
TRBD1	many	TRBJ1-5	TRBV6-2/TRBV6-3	TGTGCCAGCAGTTGGGGGACAGATAGCAATCAGCCCCAGCATTTT	CASSWGTDSNQPQHF
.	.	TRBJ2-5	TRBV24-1	TGTGCCACCAGTGATGTGGGAAAAGAGACCCAGTACTTC	CATSDVGKETQYF
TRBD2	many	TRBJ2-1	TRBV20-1	TGCAGTGCTAGGGCTAGCGGGATCTACAATGAGCAGTTCTTC	CSARASGIYNEQFF
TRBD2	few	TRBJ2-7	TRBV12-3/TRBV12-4	TGTGCCAGCAGTTTAGACGGGAGGGCACAGTACGAGCAGTACTTC	CASSLDGRAQYEQYF
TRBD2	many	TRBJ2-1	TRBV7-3	TGTGCCAGCAGCTTAACTAGCGGGAGTAGGGATGAGCAGTTCTTC	CASSLTSGSRDEQFF
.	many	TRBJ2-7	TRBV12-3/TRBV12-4	TGTGCCAGCGGACCCGCGCTGGGGGACGGCTACGAGCAGTACTTC	CASGPALGDGYEQYF
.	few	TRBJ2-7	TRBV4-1	TGCGCCAGCAGCCTACCCGACTCTTCCTCCTACGAGCAGTACTTC	CASSLPDSSSYEQYF
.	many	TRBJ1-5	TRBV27	TGTGCCAGCAGTTCCCTTTTTGGGGCGGAACAGCCCCAGCATTTT	CASSSLFGAEQPQHF
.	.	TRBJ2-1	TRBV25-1	TGTGCCAGCAGTGAATATGTGACAGCTAGCTCCTACAATGAGCAGTTCTTC	CASSEYVTASSYNEQFF
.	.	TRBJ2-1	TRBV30	TGTGCCTGTAGGGCCTCTAGCTCCTACAATGAGCAGTTCTTC	CACRASSSYNEQFF
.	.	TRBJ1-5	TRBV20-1	TGCAGTGCTACTCGCGACAGGAATCAGCCCCAGCATTTT	CSATRDRNQPQHF
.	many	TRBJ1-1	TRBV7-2	TGTGCCAGCAGCCGGTCCAACACTGAAGCTTTCTTT	CASSRSNTEAFF
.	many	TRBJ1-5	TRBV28	TGTGCCAGCAGTTTAGGGGACTCTTATCAGCCCCAGCATTTT	CASSLGDSYQPQHF
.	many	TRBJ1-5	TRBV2	TGTGCCAGCAGTGATTACCCAGTGCATCAGCCCCAGCATTTT	CASSDYPVHQPQHF
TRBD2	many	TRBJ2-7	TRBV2	TGTGCCAGCAAGGGTAGCGGGAGGGCCTTCTACGAGCAGTACTTC	CASKGSGRAFYEQYF
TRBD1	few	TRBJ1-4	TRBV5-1	TGCGCCAGCAGCTCCCCCGGGACAGGGAGTGAAAAACTGTTTTTT	CASSSPGTGSEKLFF
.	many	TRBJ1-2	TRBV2	TGTGCCAGCAGTGAAGCCCGCCATGGCTACACCTTC	CASSEARHGYTF
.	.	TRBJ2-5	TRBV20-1	TGCTGCCTAAGGACAGTCCAAGAGACCCAGTACTTC	CCLRTVQETQYF
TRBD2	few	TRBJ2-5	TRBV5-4	TGTGCCAGCAGCTTGGGGGGCGGCGGGAGCATCTGGGAGACCCAGTACTTC	CASSLGGGGSIWETQYF
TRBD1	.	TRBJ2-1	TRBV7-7	TGTGCTAGCGGCCCTGGGGGGACAGGGCCCTACAATGAGCAGTTCTTC	CASGPGGTGPYNEQFF
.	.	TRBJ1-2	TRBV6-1	TGTGCCAGCATCGGGGTCACTTTTGGAGGGAATCAGGATGGCTACACCTTC	CASIGVTFGGNQDGYTF
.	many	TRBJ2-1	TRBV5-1	TGCGCCAGCAGCTTTGGCCGGGGACAAAGCCCGTACAATGAGCAGTTCTTC	CASSFGRGQSPYNEQFF
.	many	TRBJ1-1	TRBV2	TGTGCCAGCAGTACATCCTCCCTCCCTGAAGCTTTCTTT	CASSTSSLPEAFF
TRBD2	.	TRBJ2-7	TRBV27	TGTGCCAGCAGTGCCGGGACTAGCGACTACGAGCAGTACTTC	CASSAGTSDYEQYF
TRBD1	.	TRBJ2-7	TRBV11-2	TGTGCCAGCAGGCCCTGGACAGGGGGACCCTACTCCTACGAGCAGTACTTC	CASRPWTGGPYSYEQYF
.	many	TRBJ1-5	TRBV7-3	TGTGCCAGCAGCCGGAATAGCAATCAGCCCCAGCATTTT	CASSRNSNQPQHF
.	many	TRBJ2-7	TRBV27	TGTGCCAGCAGTTTGAGGGGACACTCCTACGAGCAGTACTTC	CASSLRGHSYEQYF
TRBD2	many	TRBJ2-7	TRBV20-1	TGCAGTGCTAGAGTCAGCGGGACTAGCGTTAACTACGAGCAGTACTTC	CSARVSGTSVNYEQYF
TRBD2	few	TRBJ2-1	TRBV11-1	TGTGCCAGCAGGGGATGGAGTAGCGGGAGTGGGGATGAGCAGTTCTTC	CASRGWSSGSGDEQFF
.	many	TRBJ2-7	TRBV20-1	TGCAGTGCTAGAGATATCGGGGTTTCCTACGAGCAGTACTTC	CSARDIGVSYEQYF
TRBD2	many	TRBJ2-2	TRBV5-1	TGCGCCAGCAGCTTACGACTAGCGGGAGATACCGGGGAGCTGTTTTTT	CASSLRLAGDTGELFF
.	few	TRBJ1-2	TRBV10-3	TGTGCCATCAGTGAGGGTTCGGGGGAGGGGAACTATGGCTACACCTTC	CAISEGSGEGNYGYTF
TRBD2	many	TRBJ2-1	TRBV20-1	TGCAGTGCTCTACTTCCGGGACTAGCGGGGTACAATGAGCAGTTCTTC	CSALLPGLAGYNEQFF
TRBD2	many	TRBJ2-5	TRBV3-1	TGTGCCAGCAGCCAAGACCCTAGCGGACAAGAGACCCAGTACTTC	CASSQDPSGQETQYF
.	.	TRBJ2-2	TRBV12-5	TGTGCTAGTGGTTTGTGGCCAAACGCCGGGGAGCTGTTTTTT	CASGLWPNAGELFF
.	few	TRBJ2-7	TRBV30	TGTGCCGGAGGGGCAGCCTACGAGCAGTACTTC	CAGGAAYEQYF
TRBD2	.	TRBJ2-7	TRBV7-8	TGTGCCAGCAGCTTAGAGACTAGCATTTCCTACGAGCAGTACTTC	CASSLETSISYEQYF
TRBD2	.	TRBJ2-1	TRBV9	TGTGCCAGCAGCCCGTGGACTAGCCGATCCAGCAGTGAGCAGTTCTTC	CASSPWTSRSSSEQFF
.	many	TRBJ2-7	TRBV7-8	TGTGCCAGCAGCTTAAGCACCCTCAGCTACGAGCAGTACTTC	CASSLSTLSYEQYF
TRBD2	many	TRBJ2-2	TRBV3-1	TGTGCCAGCAGCCAAGCCGGACTAGCGAGAGTCGGGGAGCTGTTTTTT	CASSQAGLARVGELFF
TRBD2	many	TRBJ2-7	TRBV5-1	TGCGCCAGCAGCCGTACCTTTGCGGGAGGCCTCGGATTAGACGAGCAGTACTTC	CASSRTFAGGLGLDEQYF
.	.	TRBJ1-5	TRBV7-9	TGTGCCAGCAGCCAGTCGACAATTAGCAATCAGCCCCAGCATTTT	CASSQSTISNQPQHF
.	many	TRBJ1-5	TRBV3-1	TGTGCCAGCAGGGGACGGAGCAATCAGCCCCAGCATTTT	CASRGRSNQPQHF
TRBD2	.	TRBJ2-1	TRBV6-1	TGTGCCAGCAGTGAAATCGCGGGAGCGAGTATCTCCTACAATGAGCAGTTCTTC	CASSEIAGASISYNEQFF
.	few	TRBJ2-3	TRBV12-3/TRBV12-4	TGTGCCAGCAGTCGGGAGTACACAGATACGCAGTATTTT	CASSREYTDTQYF